This paragraph reports one TCR beta chain. Sequenced by immunoSEQ multiplex PCR; TCRdb stores in-frame clones only, minus some. The repertoire has under 85,000 clones, about 97% of them found once; the top ten carry roughly 0.25%. Germline CDR1 and CDR2: LGHNA and YSLEER. This CDR3 has 13 residues. Trimming removed 1 base at V and 2 bases at J, with 6 bases between. This entry belongs to a study of technical replicates of blood from a handful of donors. The sequencing sample was made of T cells isolated from PBMCs. This TCR derives from a human donor in good health. This rearrangement joins TRBV4-3 to TRBJ2-7; TRBD2 is a possible D gene (6 bases). The DNA of the CDR3 is TGCGCCAGCAGCCAAGCGGGAGCCTACGAGCAGTACTTC. Its translation is CASSQAGAYEQYF.